This entry is about one TCR beta chain. The antigen is not known. The sample belongs to a study of T cell repertoires in cytomegalovirus infection. Study-wide background: CMV infection plus the matching HLA type was flagged by public TCR beta signatures.

One entry per CDR3 protein, called by TCRdb with MiXCR from the reads. The table lists 170,000 or so distinct CDR3 sequences, about 18% of them singletons. Germline V gene data show CDR1 as SGHVS and CDR2 as FQNEAQ. Deletions cut 8 bases from V and 1 base from J, with 5 bases between. The CDR3 sequence is 11 residues long. Study-wide points: People with CMV and the relevant HLA were identified by cumulative public TCR beta family frequency. The ex vivo response showed dominance by HLA-C-restricted CMV-specific TCR beta clonotypes.

This rearrangement joins TRBV7-8 to TRBJ1-1, with D hard to call. This clonotype was obtained from a human donor in good health (CMV status not recorded). Some clones in this sample may be carry-over from other donors' samples. What was sequenced was CD8+ T cells from PBMCs. Written as DNA, the CDR3 is TGTGCCAGCGGGGAGAACACTGAAGCTTTCTTT. Translation gives CASGENTEAFF.